Each of the 7 T cell receptor beta chains below was sequenced from the same sample in a study of OX40 agonist ivuxolimab in advanced cancers. The table came from immunoSEQ multiplex PCR; TCRdb's copy has only in-frame clones and leaves some out. This repertoire shows approximately 64,000 clones, about 87% found once; its top ten account for about 0.7%. The sequences come from CD4+ or CD8+ T cells sorted from blood, collected in a trial of the OX40 agonist ivuxolimab. The receptor set was obtained from an adult with an advanced solid tumor such as melanoma, head and neck, liver or kidney cancer.

To note about this clone: The sample has other DNA sequences that encode this CDR3 too. The chain carries TRBV27 and TRBJ1-5; D remains unclear. Deletions cut 4 bases from V and 3 bases from J, with 4 bases between. The CDR3 has 12 amino acids. Germline lookup yields CDR1 MNHEY and CDR2 SMNVEV (reference sequence). This CDR3 is CASSSLNQPQHF. The CDR3 DNA sequence: TGTGCCAGCAGTTCCCTCAATCAGCCCCAGCATTTT.

The chain employs TRBV10-3 and TRBJ2-7; no clear D. CDR3 length: 12 residues. Germline V CDR1 and CDR2: ENHRY, SYGVKD. V was clipped by 10 bases and J by 5 bases, with 15 bases between them. The CDR3, as DNA: TGTGCCACCGGGCTAGTGGATGACGAGCAGTACTTC. Amino acids: CATGLVDDEQYF.

The genes are TRBV15 and TRBJ1-2; D gene ambiguous. Germline V gene sequence: CDR1 LNHNV, CDR2 YYDKDF (reference sequence). V gave up 5 bases and J gave up 4 bases, with 11 bases separating them. This CDR3 is 13 amino acids long. The CDR3 DNA is TGTGCCACCAGCTCCGCGGGGATCTATGGCTACACCTTC. This translates into CATSSAGIYGYTF.

This chain links TRBV27 with TRBJ1-3; D is perhaps TRBD1 (6 bases). V shed 3 bases and J shed 3 bases, with 9 bases lying between them. The CDR3 is 14 amino acids. Germline CDR1 MNHEY, CDR2 SMNVEV (reference sequence). CDR3 residues: CASSLSGVGNTIYF. CDR3 nucleotide sequence: TGTGCCAGCAGTTTGTCAGGGGTTGGAAACACCATATATTTT.

CDR3 DNA: TGTGCCAGCAGCTTAGGGCGTCCAGTACCCTCCTACAATGAGCAGTTCTTC. Translated: CASSLGRPVPSYNEQFF. The genes are TRBV7-2 and TRBJ2-1, with no clear D. V gave up 1 base and J gave up 0 bases, with 13 bases separating them. This CDR3 has 17 amino acids. Germline assignment: CDR1 SGHTA and CDR2 FQGNSA.

The chain combines TRBV10-3 with TRBJ2-5, with 12 bases lining up with TRBD2. The V gene's germline CDR1 is ENHRY and CDR2 SYGVKD. After removal of 4 bases from V and 1 base from J, the junction contained 1 base not matched to a gene. CDR3 length: 15 amino acids. The CDR3 coding sequence is TGTGCCATCAGTGCACTAGCGGGAGGCCAAGAGACCCAGTACTTC. Its translation: CAISALAGGQETQYF.

This clone was observed a single time. The chain is built from TRBV10-3 and TRBJ2-7; 11 bases are shared with TRBD2. The CDR3 consists of 14 residues. Germline-derived CDR1 and CDR2 are ENHRY and SYGVKD. The J segment lost 3 bases and the V segment lost 6 bases, leaving 4 bases of the junction unmatched. The CDR3 region has the DNA TGTGCCATCAGCTCCGGGACTAGCGGCTACGAGCAGTACTTC. Translated, it gives CAISSGTSGYEQYF.